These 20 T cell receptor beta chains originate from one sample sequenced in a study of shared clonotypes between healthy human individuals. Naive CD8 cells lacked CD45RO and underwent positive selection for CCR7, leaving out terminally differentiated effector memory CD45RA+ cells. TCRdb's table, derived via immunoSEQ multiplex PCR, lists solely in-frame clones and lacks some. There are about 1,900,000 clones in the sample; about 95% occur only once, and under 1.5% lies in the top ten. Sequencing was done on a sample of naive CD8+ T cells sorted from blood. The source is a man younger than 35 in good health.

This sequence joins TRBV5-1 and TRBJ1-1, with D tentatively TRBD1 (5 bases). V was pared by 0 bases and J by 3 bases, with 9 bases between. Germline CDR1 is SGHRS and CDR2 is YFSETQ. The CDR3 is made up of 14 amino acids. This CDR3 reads CASSLDAGDTEAFF. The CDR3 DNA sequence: TGCGCCAGCAGCTTGGATGCGGGGGACACTGAAGCTTTCTTT.

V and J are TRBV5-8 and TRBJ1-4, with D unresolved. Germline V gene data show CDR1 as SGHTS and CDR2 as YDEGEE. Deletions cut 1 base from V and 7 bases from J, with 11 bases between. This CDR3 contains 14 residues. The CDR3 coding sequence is TGTGCCAGCAGCTTGCCCCCCCGGGGTGAAAAACTGTTTTTT. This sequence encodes CASSLPPRGEKLFF. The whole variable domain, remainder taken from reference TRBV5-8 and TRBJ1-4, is EAGVTQSPTHLIKTRGQQATLRCSPISGHTSVYWYQQALGLGLQFLLWYDEGEERNRGNFPPRFSGRQFPNYSSELNVNALELEDSALYLCASSLPPRGEKLFFGSGTQLSVL.

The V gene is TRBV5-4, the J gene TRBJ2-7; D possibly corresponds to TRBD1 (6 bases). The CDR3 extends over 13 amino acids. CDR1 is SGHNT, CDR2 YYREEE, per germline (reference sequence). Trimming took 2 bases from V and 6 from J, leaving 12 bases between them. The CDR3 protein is CASSFSLDSEQYF. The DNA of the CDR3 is TGTGCCAGCAGCTTCTCATTGGACAGCGAGCAGTACTTC.

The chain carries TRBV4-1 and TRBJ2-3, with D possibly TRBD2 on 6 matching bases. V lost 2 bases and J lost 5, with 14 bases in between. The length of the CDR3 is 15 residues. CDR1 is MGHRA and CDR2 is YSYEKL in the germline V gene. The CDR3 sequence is CASSQRGALGDTQYF. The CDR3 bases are TGCGCCAGCAGCCAACGCGGGGCACTCGGAGATACGCAGTATTTT.

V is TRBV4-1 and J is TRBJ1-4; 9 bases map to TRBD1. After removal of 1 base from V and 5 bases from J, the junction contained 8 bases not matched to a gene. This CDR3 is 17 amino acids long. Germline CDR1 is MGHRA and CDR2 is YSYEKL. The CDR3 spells CASSQVGGQGPNEKLFF. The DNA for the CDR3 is TGCGCCAGCAGCCAAGTGGGAGGACAGGGGCCCAATGAAAAACTGTTTTTT.

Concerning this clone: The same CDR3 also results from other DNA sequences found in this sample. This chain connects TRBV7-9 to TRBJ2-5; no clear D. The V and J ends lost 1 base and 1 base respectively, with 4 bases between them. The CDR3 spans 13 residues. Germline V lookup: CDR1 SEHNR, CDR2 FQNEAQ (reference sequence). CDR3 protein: CASSLVAQETQYF. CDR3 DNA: TGTGCCAGCAGCTTAGTCGCCCAAGAGACCCAGTACTTC.

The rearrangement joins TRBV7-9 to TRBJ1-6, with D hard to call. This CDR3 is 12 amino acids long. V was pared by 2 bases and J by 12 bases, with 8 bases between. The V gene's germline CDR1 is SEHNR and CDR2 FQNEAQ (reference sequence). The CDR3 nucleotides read TGTGCCAGCAGCTTAAGTTCAGAACCCCTCCACTTT. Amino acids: CASSLSSEPLHF.

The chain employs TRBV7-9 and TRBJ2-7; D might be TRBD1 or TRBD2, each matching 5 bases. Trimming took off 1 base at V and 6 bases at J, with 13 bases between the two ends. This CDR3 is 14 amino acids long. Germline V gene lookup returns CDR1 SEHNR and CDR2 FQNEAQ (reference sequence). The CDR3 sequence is CASSLELGDGEQYF. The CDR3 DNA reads TGTGCCAGCAGCTTAGAACTAGGGGACGGCGAGCAGTACTTC.

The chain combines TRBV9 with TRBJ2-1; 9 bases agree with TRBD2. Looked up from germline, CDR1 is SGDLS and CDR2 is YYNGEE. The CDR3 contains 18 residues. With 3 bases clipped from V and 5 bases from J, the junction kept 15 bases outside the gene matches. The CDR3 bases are TGTGCCAGCAGCGGTCCTAGCGGGGAACAGTGGGGAAACAATGAGCAGTTCTTC. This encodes CASSGPSGEQWGNNEQFF.

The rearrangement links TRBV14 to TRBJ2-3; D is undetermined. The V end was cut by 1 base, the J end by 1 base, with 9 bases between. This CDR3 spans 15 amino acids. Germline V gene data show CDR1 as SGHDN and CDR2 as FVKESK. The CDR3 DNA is TGTGCCAGCAGCCAAGGACCCCGGGGCACAGATACGCAGTATTTT. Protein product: CASSQGPRGTDTQYF.

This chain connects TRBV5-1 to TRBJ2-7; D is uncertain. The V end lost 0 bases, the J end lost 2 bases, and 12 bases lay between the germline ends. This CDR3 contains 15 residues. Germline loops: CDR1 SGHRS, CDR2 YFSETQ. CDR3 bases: TGCGCCAGCAGCTTGGCCGGCAGCCCGGCCTACGAGCAGTACTTC. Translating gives CASSLAGSPAYEQYF.

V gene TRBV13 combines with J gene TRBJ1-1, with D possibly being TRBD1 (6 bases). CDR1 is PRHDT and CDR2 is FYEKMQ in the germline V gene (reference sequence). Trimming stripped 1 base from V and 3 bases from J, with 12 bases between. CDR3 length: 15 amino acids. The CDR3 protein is CASSLDGGRDTEAFF. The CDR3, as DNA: TGTGCCAGCAGCTTAGACGGGGGCAGGGACACTGAAGCTTTCTTT. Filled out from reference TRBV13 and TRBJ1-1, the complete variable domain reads AAGVIQSPRHLIKEKRETATLKCYPIPRHDTVYWYQQGPGQDPQFLISFYEKMQSDKGSIPDRFSAQQFSDYHSELNMSSLELGDSALYFCASSLDGGRDTEAFFGQGTRLTVV.

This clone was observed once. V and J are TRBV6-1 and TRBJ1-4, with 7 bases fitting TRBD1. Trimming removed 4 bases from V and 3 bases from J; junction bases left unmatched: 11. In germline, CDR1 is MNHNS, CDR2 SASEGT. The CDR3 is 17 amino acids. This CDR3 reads CASSGGQTRGANEKLFF. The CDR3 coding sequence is TGTGCCAGCAGTGGGGGACAGACCCGGGGAGCTAATGAAAAACTGTTTTTT.

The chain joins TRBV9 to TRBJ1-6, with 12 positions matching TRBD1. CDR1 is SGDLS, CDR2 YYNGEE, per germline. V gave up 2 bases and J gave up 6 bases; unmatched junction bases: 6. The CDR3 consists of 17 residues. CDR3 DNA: TGTGCCAGCAGCGTTGCCGGGACAGGGGGCCTTAATTCACCCCTCCACTTT. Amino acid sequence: CASSVAGTGGLNSPLHF. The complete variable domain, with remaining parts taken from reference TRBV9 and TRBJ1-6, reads DSGVTQTPKHLITATGQRVTLRCSPRSGDLSVYWYQQSLDQGLQFLIQYYNGEERAKGNILERFSAQQFPDLHSELNLSSLELGDSALYFCASSVAGTGGLNSPLHFGNGTRLTVT.

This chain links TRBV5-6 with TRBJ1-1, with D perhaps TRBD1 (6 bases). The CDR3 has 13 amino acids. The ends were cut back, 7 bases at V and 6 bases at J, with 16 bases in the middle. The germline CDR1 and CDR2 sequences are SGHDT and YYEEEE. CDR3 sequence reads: CASRMGASAEAFF. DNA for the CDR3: TGTGCCAGCCGTATGGGGGCCTCGGCTGAAGCTTTCTTT.

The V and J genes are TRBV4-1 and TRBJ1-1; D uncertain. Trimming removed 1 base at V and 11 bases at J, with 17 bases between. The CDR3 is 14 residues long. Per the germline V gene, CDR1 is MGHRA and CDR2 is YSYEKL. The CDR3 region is CASSQVNERMRAFF. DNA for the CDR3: TGCGCCAGCAGCCAAGTTAACGAACGGATGAGGGCTTTCTTT.

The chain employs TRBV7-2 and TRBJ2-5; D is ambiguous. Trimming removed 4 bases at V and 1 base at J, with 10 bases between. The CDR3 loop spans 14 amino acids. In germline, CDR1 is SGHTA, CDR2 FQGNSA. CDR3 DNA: TGTGCCAGCAGCTCAATCCCATTCCAAGAGACCCAGTACTTC. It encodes CASSSIPFQETQYF.

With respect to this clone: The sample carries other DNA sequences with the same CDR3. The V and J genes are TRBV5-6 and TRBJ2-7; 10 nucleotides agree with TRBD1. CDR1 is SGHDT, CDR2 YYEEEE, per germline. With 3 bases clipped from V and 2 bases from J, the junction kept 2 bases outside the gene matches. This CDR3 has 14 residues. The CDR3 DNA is TGTGCCAGCAGCTCTGGGACAGGGGCCTACGAGCAGTACTTC. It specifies CASSSGTGAYEQYF.

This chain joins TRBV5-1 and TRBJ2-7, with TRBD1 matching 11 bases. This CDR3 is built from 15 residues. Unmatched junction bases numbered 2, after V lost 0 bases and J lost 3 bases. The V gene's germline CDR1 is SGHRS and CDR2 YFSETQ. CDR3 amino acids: CASSLGGTGGYEQYF. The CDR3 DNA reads TGCGCCAGCAGCTTGGGCGGGACAGGGGGCTACGAGCAGTACTTC.

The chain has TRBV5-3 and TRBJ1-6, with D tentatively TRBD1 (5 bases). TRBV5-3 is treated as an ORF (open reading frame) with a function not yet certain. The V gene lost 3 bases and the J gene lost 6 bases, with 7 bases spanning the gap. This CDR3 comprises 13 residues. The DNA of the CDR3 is TGTGCCAGAAGCTCAGACAGTAATTCACCCCTCCACTTT. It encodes CARSSDSNSPLHF.